Listed below are T cell receptor beta chains from one sample, sequenced in a study of T cells in Graves' hyperthyroidism and ophthalmopathy. TCRdb itself ran the multiplex PCR reads through MiXCR, one entry per CDR3 protein. The data contain 300,000 to 450,000 distinct CDR3 sequences, more than 15% of them singletons. The sequencing input was blood. These receptors were obtained from a woman between 18 and 30 years old with Graves' hyperthyroidism that later progressed to Graves' ophthalmopathy. Each CDR3 is given with its conserved first and last residue. Fields, in order: J gene, V gene, D gene, CDR3 protein. A D gene is named only where the DNA matches it firmly.

j_call: TRBJ2-1; v_call: TRBV15; d_call: NA; cdr3_aa: CATSTASSYNEQFF
j_call: TRBJ2-3; v_call: TRBV18; d_call: NA; cdr3_aa: CASSRRTSRTLTDTQYF
j_call: TRBJ2-2; v_call: TRBV11-2; d_call: TRBD2; cdr3_aa: CASSSLLQRENTGELFF
j_call: TRBJ2-1; v_call: TRBV7-9; d_call: TRBD2; cdr3_aa: CASSFGTSGSSNEQFF
j_call: TRBJ2-1; v_call: TRBV20-1; d_call: NA; cdr3_aa: CSARDSGPGGSIHEQFF
j_call: TRBJ1-5; v_call: TRBV6-1; d_call: TRBD1; cdr3_aa: CASRTKPGQGSNQPQHF
j_call: TRBJ2-1; v_call: TRBV20-1; d_call: NA; cdr3_aa: CSARGLPSYNEQFF
j_call: TRBJ1-2; v_call: TRBV6-5; d_call: NA; cdr3_aa: CASSYGRDYGYTF
j_call: TRBJ2-7; v_call: TRBV5-4; d_call: NA; cdr3_aa: CASGAGLPSSYEQYF
j_call: TRBJ1-5; v_call: TRBV28; d_call: TRBD1; cdr3_aa: CASHNPGQGQGWGQPQHF
j_call: TRBJ2-3; v_call: TRBV20-1; d_call: TRBD2; cdr3_aa: CSARTGLAGETDTQYF
j_call: TRBJ2-3; v_call: TRBV6-1; d_call: NA; cdr3_aa: CASSEPLSATDTQYF
j_call: TRBJ2-1; v_call: TRBV20-1; d_call: TRBD2; cdr3_aa: CSASQPGLADNEQFF
j_call: TRBJ1-5; v_call: TRBV6-1; d_call: NA; cdr3_aa: CASRDSVPQHF
j_call: TRBJ2-2; v_call: TRBV7-2; d_call: NA; cdr3_aa: CASSVYGELFF
j_call: TRBJ2-7; v_call: TRBV28; d_call: TRBD1; cdr3_aa: CASSLDGTGDVGEQYF
j_call: TRBJ1-1; v_call: TRBV4-3; d_call: NA; cdr3_aa: CASSLKRGGTEAFF
j_call: TRBJ1-5; v_call: TRBV18; d_call: NA; cdr3_aa: CASSVGYNNQPQHF
j_call: TRBJ1-1; v_call: TRBV19; d_call: TRBD1; cdr3_aa: CASSIQGGDTEAFF
j_call: TRBJ2-3; v_call: TRBV2; d_call: NA; cdr3_aa: CASSRPVTGTDTQYF
j_call: TRBJ1-5; v_call: TRBV6-1; d_call: NA; cdr3_aa: CASSFGALRGQPQHF
j_call: TRBJ1-1; v_call: TRBV28; d_call: TRBD1; cdr3_aa: CASSQGDRGSFTEAFF
j_call: TRBJ2-2; v_call: TRBV7-2; d_call: NA; cdr3_aa: CASSLTGDTGTGELFF
j_call: TRBJ2-5; v_call: TRBV5-8; d_call: NA; cdr3_aa: CASSFPGSSKETQYF
j_call: TRBJ2-7; v_call: TRBV2; d_call: TRBD2; cdr3_aa: CASMGVTGREEEQYF
j_call: TRBJ1-5; v_call: TRBV20-1; d_call: NA; cdr3_aa: CSARDSVNQPQHF
j_call: TRBJ1-2; v_call: TRBV20-1; d_call: NA; cdr3_aa: CSAKPGNNYGYTF
j_call: TRBJ1-1; v_call: TRBV4-3; d_call: NA; cdr3_aa: CASSQDPVGTEAFF
j_call: TRBJ1-2; v_call: TRBV6-5; d_call: NA; cdr3_aa: CASSYSVRLAGNYGYTF
j_call: TRBJ2-7; v_call: TRBV20-1; d_call: TRBD2; cdr3_aa: CSARDQWREGLFNEQYF
j_call: TRBJ1-2; v_call: TRBV20-1; d_call: NA; cdr3_aa: CSAPHRALANYGYTF
j_call: TRBJ1-5; v_call: TRBV28; d_call: TRBD1; cdr3_aa: CASRGSGGQAKNQPQHF
j_call: TRBJ1-1; v_call: TRBV12-3/TRBV12-4; d_call: NA; cdr3_aa: CATGSMNTEAFF
j_call: TRBJ2-3; v_call: TRBV19; d_call: NA; cdr3_aa: CASSIAYTDTQYF
j_call: TRBJ2-2; v_call: TRBV3-1; d_call: NA; cdr3_aa: CASSQEGRVIGGELFF
j_call: TRBJ2-5; v_call: TRBV6-1; d_call: NA; cdr3_aa: CASRRLSQETQYF
j_call: TRBJ1-6; v_call: TRBV6-4; d_call: NA; cdr3_aa: CASSLGDNSPLHF
j_call: TRBJ2-7; v_call: TRBV7-2; d_call: NA; cdr3_aa: CASSRTVGTYEQYF
j_call: TRBJ2-2; v_call: TRBV6-2/TRBV6-3; d_call: TRBD1; cdr3_aa: CASSLMRGSVVTLWGQPSLFF
j_call: TRBJ2-3; v_call: TRBV29-1; d_call: NA; cdr3_aa: CSVEEGLASTQYF
j_call: TRBJ2-7; v_call: TRBV10-3; d_call: NA; cdr3_aa: CAISESLGLKIYEQYF
j_call: TRBJ1-1; v_call: TRBV27; d_call: TRBD1; cdr3_aa: CASSTRQGARTEAFF
j_call: TRBJ2-2; v_call: TRBV11-3; d_call: NA; cdr3_aa: CASSLVAGRFAGELFF
j_call: TRBJ2-1; v_call: TRBV4-2; d_call: TRBD2; cdr3_aa: CASSQDRAGGSGEQFF